The sequence of this T cell receptor (beta chain) was determined in a study of blood T cell repertoires in COVID-19. Study background: PBMCs, B-cell-depleted T cells, or T cells provided the cDNA or gDNA that made up the material.

CDR1 LGHNA and CDR2 YSLEER come from the germline V gene. The CDR3 contains 15 residues. Between the trimmed V and J ends, which lost 5 bases and 1 base, there was a span of 14 bases. Using immunoSEQ multiplex PCR, the repertoire was profiled, and TCRdb retains in-frame clones only, with some absent. Here the sample spans 140,000 to 150,000 clones, over 75% being singletons. This receptor was obtained from an older woman with active COVID-19. Sequenced sample: peripheral blood. V gene TRBV4-3 combines with J gene TRBJ1-1; no clear D. In DNA, the CDR3 is TGCGCCAGCAGCTCCTGGGCATTGCCGAACACTGAAGCTTTCTTT. This sequence encodes CASSSWALPNTEAFF.